This record concerns one TCR beta chain sequence. This entry belongs to a study of shared T cell receptors in the human thymus. Assay: immunoSEQ multiplex PCR; the TCRdb copy retains only in-frame clones and omits some. The sample consists of 550,000 to 800,000 clones, 70% to 90% of them appearing once. This CDR3 has 13 residues. V was pared by 4 bases and J by 2 bases, with 8 bases between. Germline V CDR1 and CDR2: MNHNS, SASEGT. The data were also submitted as part of a second study, on human thymus T cells.

This receptor was taken from a girl in the first two years of life with a congenital heart defect. The sequenced material came from thymocytes. V is TRBV6-1 and J is TRBJ1-1, with no clear D. The DNA for the CDR3 is TGTGCCAGCAGTGGAGGGCCCAACACTGAAGCTTTCTTT. This sequence encodes CASSGGPNTEAFF.